These T cell receptor beta chains were read from a single sample in a study of radiotherapy plus CTLA-4 blockade in lung cancer. Some clones are missing from TCRdb's copy, which holds only in-frame ones; the method was immunoSEQ multiplex PCR. The sample contains tens of thousands of clones, around 75% of which appear only once. The specimen comprised peripheral blood, sampled from a patient treated with radiotherapy plus ipilimumab. These receptors were collected from a human donor with non-small cell lung cancer who had a complete response to radiotherapy plus ipilimumab. The CDR3 runs from the conserved cysteine through the conserved F or W. D genes are given only for firm matches. Size is stated for part of the rows, as once, few or many counts, or as a class when the clone is expanded.

once	TRBD1	TRBV7-9	TRBJ1-2	CASSVDRASGYTF	TGTGCCAGCAGCGTAGACAGGGCTTCTGGCTACACCTTC
NA	TRBD1	TRBV5-1	TRBJ2-6	CASSSLGQGASGANVLTF	TGCGCCAGCAGCTCCCTGGGACAGGGGGCGTCTGGGGCCAACGTCCTGACTTTC
NA	TRBD2	TRBV13	TRBJ2-1	CASSPYWRGSREQFF	TGTGCCAGCAGCCCTTACTGGCGGGGGTCTCGTGAGCAGTTCTTC
NA	TRBD1	TRBV18	TRBJ1-1	CASPSTGARSSTEAFF	TGTGCCAGCCCCTCCACAGGGGCGCGCTCTAGCACTGAAGCTTTCTTT
NA	NA	TRBV12-5	TRBJ2-3	CASGFPPGSDTQYF	TGTGCTAGTGGTTTTCCCCCAGGGTCAGATACGCAGTATTTT
NA	NA	TRBV30	TRBJ1-2	CACLQGYGYTF	TGTGCCTGCCTTCAGGGGTATGGCTACACCTTC
NA	NA	TRBV19	TRBJ2-2	CASSRNTGELFF	TGTGCCAGTAGTCGGAACACCGGGGAGCTGTTTTTT
NA	TRBD2	TRBV9	TRBJ2-5	CASSMGLAGGQETQYF	TGTGCCAGCAGCATGGGACTAGCGGGAGGGCAAGAGACCCAGTACTTC
NA	TRBD1	TRBV27	TRBJ2-7	CASRQGYQQYF	TGTGCCAGCAGACAGGGGTATCAGCAGTACTTC
few	NA	TRBV18	TRBJ1-1	CASSPEQGIEAFF	TGTGCCAGCTCACCGGAGCAGGGGATTGAAGCTTTCTTT
NA	TRBD1	TRBV18	TRBJ2-3	CASSPGSRTGSLDTQYF	TGTGCCAGCTCACCAGGGTCGAGGACAGGGAGTTTAGATACGCAGTATTTT
NA	NA	TRBV18	TRBJ2-2	CASSPLEVTNTGELFF	TGTGCCAGCTCACCCCTAGAGGTGACGAACACCGGGGAGCTGTTTTTT
NA	NA	TRBV29-1	TRBJ1-4	CSVQVSNEKLFF	TGCAGCGTACAGGTTTCTAATGAAAAACTGTTTTTT
few	NA	TRBV10-3	TRBJ1-5	CAISDLLGEYQPQHF	TGTGCCATCAGTGATCTTTTAGGGGAATATCAGCCCCAGCATTTT
NA	NA	TRBV19	TRBJ1-1	CASTRQAASTEAFF	TGTGCCAGTACAAGACAGGCGGCGAGCACTGAAGCTTTCTTT
once	NA	TRBV12-5	TRBJ2-1	CASGLPTDGEQFF	TGTGCTAGTGGTTTGCCCACAGACGGTGAGCAGTTCTTC
NA	NA	TRBV6-5	TRBJ1-1	CASAGGTEAFF	TGTGCCAGCGCTGGAGGCACTGAAGCTTTCTTT
few	NA	TRBV19	TRBJ1-2	CASRNRGGRSGYTF	TGTGCCAGTAGGAACCGTGGGGGCCGGAGTGGCTACACCTTC
NA	NA	TRBV30	TRBJ1-3	CAWIGDFSGNTIYF	TGTGCCTGGATAGGGGACTTCTCTGGAAACACCATATATTTT
NA	TRBD1	TRBV4-1	TRBJ1-2	CASSQGQGENYGYTF	TGCGCCAGCAGCCAAGGACAGGGGGAGAACTATGGCTACACCTTC
NA	TRBD1	TRBV6-1	TRBJ1-2	CASSGGLGQGGHYGYTF	TGTGCCAGCAGTGGAGGTCTGGGACAGGGAGGTCACTATGGCTACACCTTC
NA	NA	TRBV10-3	TRBJ1-2	CAISGGTSYGYTF	TGTGCCATCAGTGGGGGGACATCCTATGGCTACACCTTC
NA	TRBD1	TRBV9	TRBJ1-1	CASSTLTGDTEAFF	TGTGCCAGCAGCACACTGACAGGGGACACTGAAGCTTTCTTT
few	TRBD1	TRBV10-3	TRBJ1-2	CAISATQPGTGDGYTF	TGTGCCATCAGTGCTACCCAGCCGGGGACAGGGGATGGCTACACCTTC
NA	NA	TRBV7-9	TRBJ2-3	CASSLAGTSEGYTDTQYF	TGTGCCAGCAGCTTAGCGGGGACGTCGGAGGGGTACACAGATACGCAGTATTTT
NA	NA	TRBV9	TRBJ1-2	CASSTSRRQADGYTF	TGTGCCAGCAGCACCTCCCGCCGACAGGCGGATGGCTACACCTTC
NA	NA	TRBV5-1	TRBJ1-2	CASSLEPGFGYGYTF	TGCGCCAGCAGCTTGGAGCCCGGGTTCGGCTATGGCTACACCTTC
once	TRBD1	TRBV7-6	TRBJ1-4	CASSPRTGETNEKLFF	TGTGCCAGCAGCCCCCGGACAGGAGAAACTAATGAAAAACTGTTTTTT
NA	TRBD1	TRBV7-2	TRBJ1-2	CASSWTGFGYTF	TGTGCCAGCAGCTGGACAGGTTTTGGCTACACCTTC
NA	TRBD1	TRBV10-1	TRBJ2-2	CASSDSDRAFGELFF	TGCGCCAGCAGTGACTCGGACAGGGCCTTTGGGGAGCTGTTTTTT
NA	TRBD1	TRBV7-7	TRBJ2-1	CASSLNRGNEQFF	TGTGCTAGCAGCTTAAACAGGGGTAATGAGCAGTTCTTC
once	NA	TRBV11-2	TRBJ2-5	CASIGPGQETQYF	TGTGCCAGCATAGGACCGGGACAAGAGACCCAGTACTTC
once	TRBD1	TRBV7-9	TRBJ1-2	CASSLTGQGNAGKGYTF	TGTGCCAGCAGCTTAACCGGACAGGGAAATGCGGGGAAAGGCTACACCTTC
NA	NA	TRBV18	TRBJ1-2	CASSPPGQMHGYTF	TGTGCCAGCTCACCACCGGGGCAGATGCATGGCTACACCTTC
few	TRBD1	TRBV27	TRBJ1-4	CASRDRGPGNEKLFF	TGTGCCAGCAGGGACAGGGGGCCAGGTAATGAAAAACTGTTTTTT